This note documents a single TCR beta chain sequence. TCRdb reprocessed the PCR reads via MiXCR and lists one record per CDR3 protein. The table records 18,000 or so distinct CDR3 sequences, around 41% of them present only once. These data are taken from a study of tumor-infiltrating lymphocytes in oesophageal squamous cell carcinoma. This CDR3 comprises 14 residues. Germline V gives CDR1 LGHNA, CDR2 YSLEER. The gene calls are TRBV4-3 and TRBJ2-5, with TRBD2 as a possible D gene (7 bases). The DNA end is more similar to TRBJ2-7, so the J call may be wrong. The receptor was isolated from a male donor with esophageal squamous cell carcinoma. Input material: normal esophageal tissue next to the tumor. The CDR3 region is CASTSRGGRYEQYF. The CDR3 nucleotides are TGCGCCAGCACTTCAAGGGGGGGACGATACGAGCAGTACTTC.